Presented here are 30 T cell receptor beta chains from one specimen sequenced in a study of blood T cell repertoires in COVID-19. Here immunoSEQ multiplex PCR was the method, and the copy in TCRdb shows in-frame clones only, minus some. This sample has 250,000 to 300,000 clones, with approximately 90% found just once. The sample consisted of peripheral blood. The receptors originated from a woman aged 30 to 39 with COVID-19, enrolled during active disease.

This clone was seen a few times. V and J are TRBV6-5 and TRBJ2-5; no clear D. Germline V gene data show CDR1 as MNHEY and CDR2 as SVGAGI. The CDR3 covers 13 residues. The V end lost 6 bases, the J end lost 0 bases, and 8 bases lay between the germline ends. The CDR3 sequence: CASRWLDQETQYF. CDR3 coding DNA: TGTGCCAGCAGGTGGCTGGACCAAGAGACCCAGTACTTC.

This clone was counted once. V is TRBV19 and J is TRBJ2-3; 11 bases align to TRBD2. CDR3 size: 20 residues. The V and J ends lost 1 base and 1 base, in that order; junction bases with no gene match: 13. Germline-derived CDR1 and CDR2 are LNHDA and SQIVND (reference sequence). The chain's CDR3 is CASSIGVSGRAFAGTDTQYF. CDR3 sequence (DNA): TGTGCCAGTAGTATAGGAGTTAGCGGGAGGGCCTTCGCGGGCACAGATACGCAGTATTTT.

The chain has TRBV30 and TRBJ1-1; D call uncertain. The CDR3 has 13 residues. Trimming took off 4 bases at V and 0 bases at J, with 9 bases between the two ends. The germline V gene has CDR1 GTSNPN and CDR2 SVGIG (reference sequence). This chain's CDR3 is CAWNPNMNTEAFF. Here the CDR3 DNA reads TGTGCCTGGAATCCCAACATGAACACTGAAGCTTTCTTT.

In its sample, this clone was seen once. The chain joins TRBV19 to TRBJ2-7; 13 nucleotides match TRBD2. In germline, CDR1 is LNHDA, CDR2 SQIVND (reference sequence). This CDR3 contains 15 residues. J lost 3 bases, V lost 5 bases, and 4 bases had no gene match. In DNA form, the CDR3 reads TGTGCCAGTAGTCAACTAGCGGGAGGGTTCTACGAGCAGTACTTC. This gives the protein CASSQLAGGFYEQYF.

The CDR3 reads CASSHILPRRSGLNEQFF. Written as DNA, the CDR3 is TGTGCCAGCAGTCATATTCTTCCCCGGAGGAGCGGTCTCAATGAGCAGTTCTTC. The gene calls are TRBV6-2 or TRBV6-3 and TRBJ2-1, with D possibly being TRBD2 (5 bases). The CDR3 sequence is 18 residues long. The germline V and J ends were trimmed by 5 bases and 6 bases, with 26 bases remaining between them. Germline V gives CDR1 MNHEY, CDR2 SVGEGT.

The count of this clone is one. The chain links TRBV19 to TRBJ1-4; 7 bases match TRBD1. Germline CDR1 and CDR2: LNHDA and SQIVND (reference sequence). V dropped 3 bases and J dropped 6; count of bases not matched to a gene: 10. The CDR3 sequence is 16 residues long. The CDR3 sequence is CASSIPRGNFYEKLFF. DNA of the CDR3: TGTGCCAGTAGTATCCCCAGGGGGAACTTCTATGAAAAACTGTTTTTT.

V usage is TRBV6-5 and J usage is TRBJ1-2; maybe TRBD1 (6 bases). CDR1 and CDR2 (germline): MNHEY, SVGAGI. This CDR3 contains 14 residues. V lost 2 bases, J lost 4 bases, and 11 bases lay in between. The DNA for the CDR3 is TGTGCCAGCAGTTACCTGGGGGCGGGCTATGGCTACACCTTC. This sequence encodes CASSYLGAGYGYTF.

This clone was observed once. This rearrangement joins TRBV5-5 to TRBJ1-2; 9 nucleotides line up with TRBD1. Trimming removed 9 bases from V and 1 base from J; junction bases left unmatched: 10. The CDR3 has 15 residues. Germline V CDR1 and CDR2: SGHKS, YYEKEE (reference sequence). The CDR3 is CATSTGTGFNYGYTF. The CDR3 DNA is TGTGCCACCTCGACCGGGACAGGGTTTAACTATGGCTACACCTTC.

The rearrangement joins TRBV7-6 to TRBJ1-5; D perhaps matches TRBD1 (6 bases). Germline CDR1 reads SGHVS; CDR2 reads FNYEAQ. The CDR3 length is 17 residues. V was trimmed by 0 bases and J by 7 bases, leaving 19 bases between them. The CDR3 region is CASSLAPSTGPRQPQHF. Here the CDR3 DNA reads TGTGCCAGCAGCTTAGCCCCCTCCACAGGGCCTCGGCAGCCCCAGCATTTT.

The chain employs TRBV4-1 and TRBJ2-1; 10 bases align to TRBD2. Germline V gene sequence: CDR1 MGHRA, CDR2 YSYEKL. CDR3 length equals 17 residues. With 0 bases clipped from V and 3 bases from J, the junction kept 5 bases outside the gene matches. The CDR3 protein is CASSQDPSGRVYNEQFF. The CDR3 nucleotides are TGCGCCAGCAGCCAAGATCCGAGCGGGAGGGTCTACAATGAGCAGTTCTTC.

The chain joins TRBV30 to TRBJ1-2; D uncertain. Germline V gene sequence: CDR1 GTSNPN, CDR2 SVGIG (reference sequence). The germline V and J ends were trimmed by 2 bases and 0 bases, with 7 bases remaining between them. CDR3 length: 13 residues. The CDR3 spells CAWSSRSNYGYTF. The CDR3 DNA sequence: TGTGCCTGGAGTTCCCGTTCTAACTATGGCTACACCTTC.

In its sample, this clone was seen once. The gene calls are TRBV7-9 and TRBJ2-7, with D perhaps TRBD2 (6 bases). V lost 7 bases to trimming and J lost 0 bases, with 13 bases between them. Per germline, CDR1 SEHNR and CDR2 FQNEAQ (reference sequence). The CDR3 loop spans 14 amino acids. DNA for the CDR3: TGTGCCAGCACCAATAGCGGTTTCTCCTACGAGCAGTACTTC. It is translated as CASTNSGFSYEQYF.

The chain couples TRBV7-6 to TRBJ2-2; 9 bases align to TRBD2. Trimming removed 7 bases from V and 4 bases from J; junction bases left unmatched: 10. Per the germline V gene, CDR1 is SGHVS and CDR2 is FNYEAQ. This CDR3 is 16 amino acids long. The CDR3 sequence is CASTVTAGGGTGELFF. In DNA form, the CDR3 reads TGTGCCAGCACCGTAACAGCGGGAGGTGGCACCGGGGAGCTGTTTTTT. Using reference TRBV7-6 and TRBJ2-2 for the parts outside the CDR3, the full variable domain is GAGVSQSPRYKVTKRGQDVALRCDPISGHVSLYWYRQALGQGPEFLTYFNYEAQQDKSGLPNDRFSAERPEGSISTLTIQRTEQRDSAMYRCASTVTAGGGTGELFFGEGSRLTVL.

This sequence joins TRBV7-9 and TRBJ1-6; 9 nucleotides line up with TRBD1. Germline CDR1 reads SEHNR; CDR2 reads FQNEAQ (reference sequence). V shed 6 bases and J 0 bases; nucleotides not matched to a gene: 9. This CDR3 spans 18 amino acids. The CDR3: CASRTTGGASSYNSPLHF. CDR3 in DNA: TGTGCCAGCAGAACCACAGGGGGCGCGAGCTCCTATAATTCACCCCTCCACTTT.

The chain combines TRBV3-1 (or the pseudogene TRBV3-2) with TRBJ1-6; possibly TRBD1 for D (5 bases). Trimming took 4 bases from V and 7 from J, leaving 11 bases between them. The CDR3 is 14 residues long. The germline V gene has CDR1 LGHDT and CDR2 YNNKEL (reference sequence). DNA of the CDR3: TGTGCCAGCAGCCCCAGGGTTGACAATTCACCCCTCCACTTT. Translating it yields CASSPRVDNSPLHF.

About this clone itself: The same CDR3 can be traced to other DNA sequences in this sample. The V call is TRBV14, the J call TRBJ2-1, with 7 bases fitting TRBD2. V lost 4 bases, J lost 3 bases, and 6 bases stayed unmatched. CDR1 and CDR2 from the germline V gene are SGHDN and FVKESK. The CDR3 loop spans 15 amino acids. The CDR3 region has the DNA TGTGCCAGCAGCCCCCGGGAGGATTTCTACAATGAGCAGTTCTTC. Protein sequence: CASSPREDFYNEQFF.

The CDR3 sequence is CASTYTGVGNTIYF. CDR3 DNA: TGTGCCAGCACCTATACAGGGGTTGGAAACACCATATATTTT. The chain employs TRBV11-2 and TRBJ1-3; 7 bases map to TRBD1. With 7 bases clipped from V and 3 bases from J, the junction kept 6 bases outside the gene matches. The length of the CDR3 is 14 residues. Germline V gene sequence: CDR1 SGHAT, CDR2 FQNNGV.

The chain joins TRBV19 to TRBJ1-5; 10 bases agree with TRBD1. The V gene's germline CDR1 is LNHDA and CDR2 SQIVND (reference sequence). The CDR3 is 16 amino acids. Germline trimming cut 5 bases from V and 8 bases from J; bases unmatched to any gene: 12. The DNA for the CDR3 is TGTGCCAGTAGTGTGGGACAGGGGACCGCGGGGGAGCCCCAGCATTTT. It codes for CASSVGQGTAGEPQHF.

The V call is TRBV2, the J call TRBJ1-1; 7 positions match TRBD1. CDR3 size: 17 residues. Losses at the gene ends were 2 bases for V and 1 base for J; bases not matched to a gene: 10. CDR1 and CDR2 (germline): SNHLY, FYNNEI. The CDR3 DNA sequence: TGTGCCAGCAGTGAAACCTCTTGGGCAGGGGGGAACACTGAAGCTTTCTTT. Translating it yields CASSETSWAGGNTEAFF. Together with reference TRBV2 and TRBJ1-1, the CDR3 gives the full variable domain: EPEVTQTPSHQVTQMGQEVILRCVPISNHLYFYWYRQILGQKVEFLVSFYNNEISEKSEIFDDQFSVERPDGSNFTLKIRSTKLEDSAMYFCASSETSWAGGNTEAFFGQGTRLTVV.

This clone has a handful of counts. The rearrangement links TRBV5-6 to TRBJ1-6, with a possible D match to TRBD1 (5 bases). Germline CDR1 and CDR2: SGHDT and YYEEEE. V lost 6 bases to trimming and J lost 5 bases, with 12 bases between them. The CDR3 runs to 14 residues. In nucleotides, the CDR3 is TGTGCCAGCACCAATAGGGGAAATAATTCACCCCTCCACTTT. It specifies CASTNRGNNSPLHF.

The rearrangement uses TRBV28 and TRBJ1-5, with a weak D call TRBD1 (6 bases). The germline gives CDR1 MDHEN, CDR2 SYDVKM. V was cut by 2 bases and J by 3 bases, with 11 bases left in between. The length of the CDR3 is 15 residues. The CDR3 DNA is TGTGCCAGCAGTTTAACGGACAGATCCAATCAGCCCCAGCATTTT. This codes for CASSLTDRSNQPQHF.

This clone was recorded only once. The genes are TRBV7-3 and TRBJ2-3, with D possibly TRBD1 on 6 matching bases. The CDR3 is 15 amino acids. Germline-derived CDR1 and CDR2 are SGHTA and FQGTGA. V lost 5 bases to trimming and J lost 0 bases, with 12 bases between them. In DNA, the CDR3 is TGTGCCAGCAGCCTACTAGGGGGAAGCACAGATACGCAGTATTTT. Protein product: CASSLLGGSTDTQYF.

The chain carries TRBV15 and TRBJ1-3; D is perhaps TRBD1 (5 bases). CDR3 length: 17 residues. Trimming removed 0 bases from V and 1 base from J, with 13 bases in between. Per the germline V gene, CDR1 is LNHNV and CDR2 is YYDKDF (reference sequence). CDR3 nucleotides: TGTGCCACCAGCAGAGATGCATCTCGACAGTCTGGAAACACCATATATTTT. As protein: CATSRDASRQSGNTIYF. The full variable domain, its missing parts supplied by reference TRBV15 and TRBJ1-3, is DAMVIQNPRYQVTQFGKPVTLSCSQTLNHNVMYWYQQKSSQAPKLLFHYYDKDFNNEADTPDNFQSRRPNTSFCFLDIRSPGLGDTAMYLCATSRDASRQSGNTIYFGEGSWLTVV.

This rearrangement joins TRBV28 to TRBJ1-4; D perhaps matches TRBD1 (5 bases). The CDR3 totals 15 residues. CDR1 and CDR2 (germline): MDHEN, SYDVKM. The V gene lost 7 bases and the J gene lost 1 base, with 13 bases spanning the gap. Here the CDR3 DNA reads TGTGCCAGCAACACCATGGGGGGAACTAATGAAAAACTGTTTTTT. Translated: CASNTMGGTNEKLFF.

The rearrangement links TRBV29-1 to TRBJ2-7, with D possibly being TRBD2 (6 bases). The CDR3 runs to 11 residues. CDR1 SQVTM and CDR2 ANQGSEA come from the germline V gene. V was cut by 6 bases and J by 5 bases, with 11 bases left in between. CDR3 amino acids: CSVNGRHEQYF. CDR3 nucleotide sequence: TGCAGCGTGAACGGGAGACACGAGCAGTACTTC.

The chain links TRBV7-9 to TRBJ1-3; D gene unclear. CDR1 is SEHNR, CDR2 FQNEAQ, per germline (reference sequence). V lost 1 base to trimming and J lost 4 bases, with 14 bases between them. This CDR3 is built from 16 residues. The CDR3 sequence is CASSLGQPGSGNTIYF. The CDR3 DNA is TGTGCCAGCAGCTTAGGGCAGCCCGGGTCGGGAAACACCATATATTTT.

The chain recombines TRBV7-2 with TRBJ2-1, with 7 bases lining up with TRBD2. CDR3 length equals 17 residues. V gave up 0 bases and J gave up 5 bases; unmatched junction bases: 10. The germline V gene has CDR1 SGHTA and CDR2 FQGNSA. CDR3 residues: CASSLAPTGGGNNEQFF. Written as DNA, the CDR3 is TGTGCCAGCAGCTTAGCCCCTACGGGGGGAGGGAACAATGAGCAGTTCTTC. Full variable domain (missing parts from reference TRBV7-2 and TRBJ2-1): GAGVSQSPSNKVTEKGKDVELRCDPISGHTALYWYRQSLGQGLEFLIYFQGNSAPDKSGLPSDRFSAERTGGSVSTLTIQRTQQEDSAVYLCASSLAPTGGGNNEQFFGPGTRLTVL.

This sequence joins TRBV6-6 and TRBJ2-5; 7 nucleotides agree with TRBD2. V was clipped by 2 bases and J by 4 bases; unmatched bases: 4. The CDR3 sequence is 14 residues long. The germline gives CDR1 MNHNY, CDR2 SVGAGI (reference sequence). Written as DNA, the CDR3 is TGTGCCAGCAGTTACGATCAGCGGGGAGAGACCCAGTACTTC. Translation gives CASSYDQRGETQYF.

V usage is TRBV7-6 and J usage is TRBJ1-4, with D hard to call. This CDR3 comprises 15 residues. CDR1 is SGHVS and CDR2 is FNYEAQ in the germline V gene. V was trimmed by 5 bases and J by 0 bases, leaving 10 bases between them. The CDR3 DNA sequence: TGTGCCAGCAGCCCGCGACAATCAACTAATGAAAAACTGTTTTTT. Translation: CASSPRQSTNEKLFF.

The chain employs TRBV7-9 and TRBJ1-6, with D unresolved. Germline V gives CDR1 SEHNR, CDR2 FQNEAQ (reference sequence). V was clipped by 1 base and J by 6 bases, with 7 bases between them. The CDR3 is 14 amino acids. The CDR3 DNA reads TGTGCCAGCAGCTTAGGACTGAGTAATTCACCCCTCCACTTT. Protein: CASSLGLSNSPLHF. The complete variable domain, with remaining parts taken from reference TRBV7-9 and TRBJ1-6, reads DTGVSQNPRHKITKRGQNVTFRCDPISEHNRLYWYRQTLGQGPEFLTYFQNEAQLEKSRLLSDRFSAERPKGSFSTLEIQRTEQGDSAMYLCASSLGLSNSPLHFGNGTRLTVT.